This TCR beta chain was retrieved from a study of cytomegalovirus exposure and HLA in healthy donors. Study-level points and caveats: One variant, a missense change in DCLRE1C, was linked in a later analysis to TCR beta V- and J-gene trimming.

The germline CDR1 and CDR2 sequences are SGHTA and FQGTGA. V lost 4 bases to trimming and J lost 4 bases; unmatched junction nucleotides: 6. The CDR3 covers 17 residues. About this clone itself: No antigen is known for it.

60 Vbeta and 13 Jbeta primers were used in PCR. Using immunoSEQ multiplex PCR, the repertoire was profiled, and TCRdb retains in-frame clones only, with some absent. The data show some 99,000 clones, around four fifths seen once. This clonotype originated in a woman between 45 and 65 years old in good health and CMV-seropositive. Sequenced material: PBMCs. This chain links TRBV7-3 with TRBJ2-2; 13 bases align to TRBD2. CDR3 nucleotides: TGTGCCAGCAGCTCACTAGCGGGAGGGCCGACCACCGGGGAGCTGTTTTTT. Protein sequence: CASSSLAGGPTTGELFF.